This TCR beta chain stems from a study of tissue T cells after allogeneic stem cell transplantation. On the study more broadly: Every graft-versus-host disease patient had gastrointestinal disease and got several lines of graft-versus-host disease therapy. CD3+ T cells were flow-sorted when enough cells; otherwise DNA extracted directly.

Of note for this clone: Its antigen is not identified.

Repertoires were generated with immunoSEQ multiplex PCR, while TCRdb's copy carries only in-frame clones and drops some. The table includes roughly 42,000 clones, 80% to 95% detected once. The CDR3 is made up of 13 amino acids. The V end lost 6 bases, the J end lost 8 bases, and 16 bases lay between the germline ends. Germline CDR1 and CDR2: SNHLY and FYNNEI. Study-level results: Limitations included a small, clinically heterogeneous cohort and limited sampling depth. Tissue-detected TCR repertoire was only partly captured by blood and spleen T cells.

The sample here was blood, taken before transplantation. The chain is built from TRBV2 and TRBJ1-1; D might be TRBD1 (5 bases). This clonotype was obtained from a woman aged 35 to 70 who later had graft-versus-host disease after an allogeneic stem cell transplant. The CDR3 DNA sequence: TGTGCCAGCAGCGCTGGGTCTTGGGGGGAAGCTTTCTTT. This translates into CASSAGSWGEAFF.